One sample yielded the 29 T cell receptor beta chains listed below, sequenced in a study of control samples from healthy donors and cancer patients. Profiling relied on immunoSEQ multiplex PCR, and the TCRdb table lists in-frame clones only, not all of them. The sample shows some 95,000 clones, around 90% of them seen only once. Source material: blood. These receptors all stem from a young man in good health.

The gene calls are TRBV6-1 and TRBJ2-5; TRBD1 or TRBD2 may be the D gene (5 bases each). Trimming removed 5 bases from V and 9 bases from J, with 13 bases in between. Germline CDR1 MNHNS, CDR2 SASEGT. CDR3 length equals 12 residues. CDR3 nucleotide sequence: TGTGCCAGCAGTCCCCAGGGACGCTCCCAGTACTTC. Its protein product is CASSPQGRSQYF.

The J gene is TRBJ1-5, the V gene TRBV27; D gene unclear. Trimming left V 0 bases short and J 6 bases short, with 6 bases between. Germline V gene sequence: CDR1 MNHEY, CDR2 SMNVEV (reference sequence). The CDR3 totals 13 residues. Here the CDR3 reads CASSLSGSQPQHF. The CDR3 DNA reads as TGTGCCAGCAGTTTATCAGGATCTCAGCCCCAGCATTTT.

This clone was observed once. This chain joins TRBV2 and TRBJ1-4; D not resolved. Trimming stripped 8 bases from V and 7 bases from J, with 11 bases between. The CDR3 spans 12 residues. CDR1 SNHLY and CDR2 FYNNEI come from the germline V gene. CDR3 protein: CASVQAREKLFF. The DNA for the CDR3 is TGTGCCAGCGTGCAGGCGCGTGAAAAACTGTTTTTT.

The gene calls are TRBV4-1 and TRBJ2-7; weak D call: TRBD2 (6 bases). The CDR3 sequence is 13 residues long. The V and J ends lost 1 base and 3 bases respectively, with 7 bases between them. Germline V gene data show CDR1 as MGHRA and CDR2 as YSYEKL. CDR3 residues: CASSQGLVYEQYF. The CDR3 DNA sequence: TGCGCCAGCAGCCAAGGACTAGTCTACGAGCAGTACTTC.

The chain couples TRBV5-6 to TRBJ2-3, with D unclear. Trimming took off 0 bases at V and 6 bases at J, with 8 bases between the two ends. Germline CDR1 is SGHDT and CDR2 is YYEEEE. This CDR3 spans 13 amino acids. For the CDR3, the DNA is TGTGCCAGCAGCTTGGCTGGCTGGGATACGCAGTATTTT. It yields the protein CASSLAGWDTQYF.

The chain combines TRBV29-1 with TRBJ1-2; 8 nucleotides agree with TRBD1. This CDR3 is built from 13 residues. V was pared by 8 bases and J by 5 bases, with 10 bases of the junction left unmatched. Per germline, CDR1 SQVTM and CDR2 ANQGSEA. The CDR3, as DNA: TGCAGCACGACAAGACAGGGGAATTATGGCTACACCTTC. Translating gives CSTTRQGNYGYTF.

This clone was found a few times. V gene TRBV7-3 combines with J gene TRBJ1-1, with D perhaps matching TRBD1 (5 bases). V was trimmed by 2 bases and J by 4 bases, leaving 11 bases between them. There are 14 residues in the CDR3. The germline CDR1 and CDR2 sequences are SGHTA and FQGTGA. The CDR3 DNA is TGTGCCAGCAGCTTATCCAGGGAGGGCACTGAAGCTTTCTTT. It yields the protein CASSLSREGTEAFF.

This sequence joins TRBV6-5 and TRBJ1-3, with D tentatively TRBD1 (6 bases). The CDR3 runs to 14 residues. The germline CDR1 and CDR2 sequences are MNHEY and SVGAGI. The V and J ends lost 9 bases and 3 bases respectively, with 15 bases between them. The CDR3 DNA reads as TGTGCCAGTCTCCCGGGGGCGGATGGAAACACCATATATTTT. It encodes CASLPGADGNTIYF.

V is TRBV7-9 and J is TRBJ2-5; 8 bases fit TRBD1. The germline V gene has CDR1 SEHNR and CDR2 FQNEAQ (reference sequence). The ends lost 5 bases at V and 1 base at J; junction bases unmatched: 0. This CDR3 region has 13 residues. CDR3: CASSTGGQETQYF. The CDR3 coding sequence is TGTGCCAGCAGCACAGGGGGCCAAGAGACCCAGTACTTC.

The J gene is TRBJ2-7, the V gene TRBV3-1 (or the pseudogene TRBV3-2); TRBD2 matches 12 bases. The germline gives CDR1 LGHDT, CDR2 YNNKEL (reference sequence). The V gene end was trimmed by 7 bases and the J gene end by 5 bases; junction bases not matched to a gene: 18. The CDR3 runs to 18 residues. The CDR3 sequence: CASTTGDRASGRADEQYF. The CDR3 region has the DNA TGTGCCAGCACCACAGGGGATAGAGCTAGCGGGAGGGCCGACGAGCAGTACTTC.

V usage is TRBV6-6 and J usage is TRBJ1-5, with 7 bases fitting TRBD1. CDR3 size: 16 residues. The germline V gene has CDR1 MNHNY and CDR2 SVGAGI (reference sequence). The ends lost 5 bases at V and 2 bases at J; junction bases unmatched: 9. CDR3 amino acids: CASSARDSRGNQPQHF. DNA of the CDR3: TGTGCCAGCAGTGCCCGGGACAGCCGAGGCAATCAGCCCCAGCATTTT.

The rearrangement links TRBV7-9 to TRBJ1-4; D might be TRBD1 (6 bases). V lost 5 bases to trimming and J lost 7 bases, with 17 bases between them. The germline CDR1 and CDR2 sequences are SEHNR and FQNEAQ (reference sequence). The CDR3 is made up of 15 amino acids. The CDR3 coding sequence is TGTGCCAGCAGCCGCAGGACCGGGACACCTGAAAAACTGTTTTTT. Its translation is CASSRRTGTPEKLFF.

This chain's CDR3 is CASSPRGSGSPDYYNEQFF. The DNA for the CDR3 is TGCGCCAGCAGCCCCCGAGGTAGCGGGAGCCCCGACTACTACAATGAGCAGTTCTTC. This sequence joins TRBV5-1 and TRBJ2-1; 9 positions match TRBD2. The ends lost 4 bases at V and 3 bases at J; junction bases unmatched: 17. Germline values: CDR1 SGHRS, CDR2 YFSETQ. There are 19 residues in the CDR3.

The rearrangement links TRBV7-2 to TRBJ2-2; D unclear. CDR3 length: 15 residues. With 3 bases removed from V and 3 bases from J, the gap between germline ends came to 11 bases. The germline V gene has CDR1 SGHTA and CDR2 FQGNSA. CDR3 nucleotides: TGTGCCAGCAGCTTTTTCGGGTTGGACACCGGGGAGCTGTTTTTT. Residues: CASSFFGLDTGELFF.

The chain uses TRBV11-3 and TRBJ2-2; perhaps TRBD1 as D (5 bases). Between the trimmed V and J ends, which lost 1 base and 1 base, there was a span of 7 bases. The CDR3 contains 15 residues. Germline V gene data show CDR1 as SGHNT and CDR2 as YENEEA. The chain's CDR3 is CASSLVGLNTGELFF. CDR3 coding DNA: TGTGCCAGCAGCTTAGTGGGGCTGAACACCGGGGAGCTGTTTTTT. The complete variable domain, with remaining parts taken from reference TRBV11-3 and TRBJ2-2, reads EAGVVQSPRYKIIEKKQPVAFWCNPISGHNTLYWYLQNLGQGPELLIRYENEEAVDDSQLPKDRFSAERLKGVDSTLKIQPAELGDSAVYLCASSLVGLNTGELFFGEGSRLTVL.

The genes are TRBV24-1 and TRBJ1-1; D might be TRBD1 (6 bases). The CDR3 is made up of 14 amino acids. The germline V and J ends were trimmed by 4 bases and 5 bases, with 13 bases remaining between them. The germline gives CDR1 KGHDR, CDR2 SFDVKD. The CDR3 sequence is CATSEGNTGTEAFF. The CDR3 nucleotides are TGTGCCACCAGTGAGGGAAATACAGGGACTGAAGCTTTCTTT.

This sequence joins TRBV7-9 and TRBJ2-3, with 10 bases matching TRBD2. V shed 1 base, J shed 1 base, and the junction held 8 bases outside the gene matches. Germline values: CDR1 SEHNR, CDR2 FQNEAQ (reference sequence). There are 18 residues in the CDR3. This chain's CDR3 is CASSLVLAGGPGTDTQYF. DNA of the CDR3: TGTGCCAGCAGCTTAGTGTTAGCGGGAGGTCCAGGCACAGATACGCAGTATTTT.

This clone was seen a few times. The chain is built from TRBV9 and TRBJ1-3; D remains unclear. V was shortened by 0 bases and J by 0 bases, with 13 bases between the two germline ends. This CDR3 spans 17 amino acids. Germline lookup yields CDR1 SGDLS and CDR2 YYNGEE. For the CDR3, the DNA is TGTGCCAGCAGCGTAGGGGCGTTACCATACTCTGGAAACACCATATATTTT. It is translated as CASSVGALPYSGNTIYF.

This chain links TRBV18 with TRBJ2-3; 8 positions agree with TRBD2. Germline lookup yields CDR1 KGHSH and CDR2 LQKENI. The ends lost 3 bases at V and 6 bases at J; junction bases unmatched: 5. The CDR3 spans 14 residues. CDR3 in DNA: TGTGCCAGCTCACCGGGACTAGATATGGATACGCAGTATTTT. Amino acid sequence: CASSPGLDMDTQYF.

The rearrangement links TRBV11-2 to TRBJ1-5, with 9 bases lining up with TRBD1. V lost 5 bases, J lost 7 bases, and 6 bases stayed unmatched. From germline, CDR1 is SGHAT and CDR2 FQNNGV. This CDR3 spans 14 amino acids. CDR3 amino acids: CASSLQGAGQPQHF. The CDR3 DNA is TGTGCCAGCAGCCTACAGGGGGCAGGACAGCCCCAGCATTTT.

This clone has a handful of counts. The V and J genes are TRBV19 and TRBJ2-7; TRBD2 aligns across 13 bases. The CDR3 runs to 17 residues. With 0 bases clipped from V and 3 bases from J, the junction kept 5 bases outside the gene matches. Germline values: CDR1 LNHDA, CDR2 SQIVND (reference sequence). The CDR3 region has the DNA TGTGCCAGTAGTATAGACCCTAGGACTAGCGGGAGCTACGAGCAGTACTTC. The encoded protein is CASSIDPRTSGSYEQYF.

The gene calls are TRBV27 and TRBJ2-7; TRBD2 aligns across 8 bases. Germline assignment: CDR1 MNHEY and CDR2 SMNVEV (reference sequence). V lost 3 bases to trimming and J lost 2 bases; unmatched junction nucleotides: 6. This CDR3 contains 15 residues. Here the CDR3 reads CASSLAGGYPYEQYF. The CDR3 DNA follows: TGTGCCAGCAGTTTGGCGGGAGGTTATCCCTACGAGCAGTACTTC.

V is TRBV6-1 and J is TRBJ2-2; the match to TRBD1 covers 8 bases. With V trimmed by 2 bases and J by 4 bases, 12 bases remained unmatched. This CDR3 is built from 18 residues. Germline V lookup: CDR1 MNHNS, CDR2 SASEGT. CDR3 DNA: TGTGCCAGCAGTGAAAAAGGGCAGGGGGCAATGGGCACCGGGGAGCTGTTTTTT. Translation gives CASSEKGQGAMGTGELFF.

CDR3 DNA sequence: TGCGCCAGCAGGTCCGCCGGGAGGAACACCGGGGAGCTGTTTTTT. Translated, it gives CASRSAGRNTGELFF. The V call is TRBV5-1, the J call TRBJ2-2; possible D gene TRBD2, 6 bases. Trimming cost V 5 bases and J 1 base, with 12 bases left between them. This CDR3 comprises 15 residues. Germline V gene lookup returns CDR1 SGHRS and CDR2 YFSETQ.

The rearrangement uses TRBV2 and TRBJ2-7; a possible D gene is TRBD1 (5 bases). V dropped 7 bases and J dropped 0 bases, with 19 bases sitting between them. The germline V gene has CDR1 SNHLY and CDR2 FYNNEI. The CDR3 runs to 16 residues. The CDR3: CASTSSTQTASYEQYF. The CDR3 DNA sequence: TGTGCCAGCACCAGCTCCACTCAGACAGCCTCCTACGAGCAGTACTTC.

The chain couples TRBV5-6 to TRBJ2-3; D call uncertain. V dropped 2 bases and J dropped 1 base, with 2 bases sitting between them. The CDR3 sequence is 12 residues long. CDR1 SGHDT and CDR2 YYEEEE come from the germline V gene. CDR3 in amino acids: CASSFGTDTQYF. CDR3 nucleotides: TGTGCCAGCAGCTTTGGCACAGATACGCAGTATTTT.

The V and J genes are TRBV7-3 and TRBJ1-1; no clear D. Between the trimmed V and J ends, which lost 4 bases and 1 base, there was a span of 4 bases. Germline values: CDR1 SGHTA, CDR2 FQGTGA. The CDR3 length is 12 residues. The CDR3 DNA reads TGTGCCAGCAGCTCCCAGAACACTGAAGCTTTCTTT. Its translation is CASSSQNTEAFF. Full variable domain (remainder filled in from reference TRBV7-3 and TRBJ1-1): GAGVSQTPSNKVTEKGKYVELRCDPISGHTALYWYRQSLGQGPEFLIYFQGTGAADDSGLPNDRFFAVRPEGSVSTLKIQRTERGDSAVYLCASSSQNTEAFFGQGTRLTVV.

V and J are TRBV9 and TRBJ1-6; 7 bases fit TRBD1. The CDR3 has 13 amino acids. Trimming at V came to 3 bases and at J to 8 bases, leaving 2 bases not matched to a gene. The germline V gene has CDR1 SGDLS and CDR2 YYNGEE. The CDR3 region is CASSDGQDSPLHF. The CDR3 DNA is TGTGCCAGCAGCGATGGACAGGATTCACCCCTCCACTTT.

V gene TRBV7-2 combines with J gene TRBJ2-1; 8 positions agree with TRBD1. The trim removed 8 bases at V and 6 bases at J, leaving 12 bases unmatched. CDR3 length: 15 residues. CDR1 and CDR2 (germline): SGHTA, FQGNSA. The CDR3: CASGLIGQGGNEQFF. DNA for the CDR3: TGTGCCAGCGGACTAATAGGACAGGGTGGCAATGAGCAGTTCTTC.